What follows is one T cell receptor beta chain and its context. Method: immunoSEQ multiplex PCR; TCRdb's copy keeps in-frame clones and lacks some. The data hold 170,000 or so clones, with about 94% observed a single time. This sample was included in a study of control samples from healthy donors and cancer patients. CDR1 and CDR2 from the germline V gene are MDHEN and SYDVKM. With 3 bases removed from V and 5 bases from J, the gap between germline ends came to 5 bases. The CDR3 runs 12 residues. The sequence derives from a woman aged 40 to 50 in good health. The chain is built from TRBV28 and TRBJ1-5, with D hard to call. Sequenced input: blood. CDR3 sequence reads: CASSFFDQPQHF. CDR3 sequence (DNA): TGTGCCAGCAGTTTTTTTGATCAGCCCCAGCATTTT.